The 7 T cell receptor beta chains below come from one sample, sequenced in a study of T cell repertoires in cytomegalovirus infection. In TCRdb, the reads were re-called with MiXCR into one record per CDR3 protein. The sample yields about 110,000 distinct CDR3 sequences, 25% to 35% seen once. No antigen is known for these receptors. The sequencing used CD8+ T cells from cultured PBMCs, collected from culture after CMV antigen stimulation. Receptors originate from a human donor in good health (CMV status not recorded). Some clones in this sample may be carry-over from other donors' samples.

The gene calls are TRBV7-8 and TRBJ2-3; a weak D match, TRBD1 (5 bases). Germline CDR1 and CDR2: SGHVS and FQNEAQ. The ends were cut back, 0 bases at V and 2 bases at J, with 12 bases in the middle. The CDR3 spans 16 residues. Here the CDR3 DNA reads TGTGCCAGCAGCTTAGCAGGACAAATGTTCACAGATACGCAGTATTTT. Its protein product is CASSLAGQMFTDTQYF.

This chain connects TRBV4-1 to TRBJ1-1; no clear D gene. V was trimmed by 3 bases and J by 11 bases, leaving 16 bases between them. Germline CDR1 is MGHRA and CDR2 is YSYEKL. This CDR3 region has 13 residues. CDR3 DNA sequence: TGCGCCAGCAGCCAGGAGACCCCGCCTGGGGCTTTCTTT. Translating gives CASSQETPPGAFF.

V gene TRBV7-2 combines with J gene TRBJ2-1; D gene ambiguous. Deletions cut 5 bases from V and 9 bases from J, with 8 bases between. Looked up from germline, CDR1 is SGHTA and CDR2 is FQGNSA. The CDR3 consists of 11 residues. CDR3 in DNA: TGTGCCAGCAGCATCACTCGTGAGCAGTTCTTC. As protein: CASSITREQFF. Full variable domain (rest looked up from reference TRBV7-2 and TRBJ2-1): GAGVSQSPSNKVTEKGKDVELRCDPISGHTALYWYRQSLGQGLEFLIYFQGNSAPDKSGLPSDRFSAERTGGSVSTLTIQRTQQEDSAVYLCASSITREQFFGPGTRLTVL.

This clonotype was detected a few times. In DNA, the CDR3 is TGTGCCAGCAGCTTAGGGGTGTCAACTAATGAAAAACTGTTTTTT. This gives the protein CASSLGVSTNEKLFF. The chain joins TRBV7-2 to TRBJ1-4; unclear D gene. Germline lookup yields CDR1 SGHTA and CDR2 FQGNSA. This CDR3 has 15 amino acids. V lost 1 base to trimming and J lost 0 bases, with 6 bases between them.

This clonotype has at least ten counts. This sequence joins TRBV7-9 and TRBJ1-2; D remains unclear. CDR1 and CDR2 from the germline V gene are SEHNR and FQNEAQ (reference sequence). V lost 5 bases and J 3 bases, leaving 16 bases between the germline ends. CDR3 length equals 15 residues. The CDR3 bases are TGTGCCAGCAGCCCCCAGAACTGGGCAGACTATGGCTACACCTTC. Translation: CASSPQNWADYGYTF.

V and J are TRBV12-3 or TRBV12-4 and TRBJ1-2; 10 nucleotides match TRBD1. The CDR3 is made up of 15 amino acids. V lost 3 bases, J lost 5 bases, and 6 bases stayed unmatched. The CDR3 loop reads CASSLGTGDGYGYTF. The CDR3 DNA reads TGTGCCAGCAGTTTGGGGACAGGGGATGGGTATGGCTACACCTTC.

This chain links TRBV10-3 with TRBJ1-6; D is possibly TRBD1 (5 bases). This CDR3 has 14 amino acids. V was trimmed by 7 bases and J by 10 bases, leaving 17 bases between them. CDR1 ENHRY and CDR2 SYGVKD come from the germline V gene. CDR3 DNA: TGTGCCATCAAGGGTCGTGGGGACGGGTCACCCCTCCACTTT. Its protein product is CAIKGRGDGSPLHF.